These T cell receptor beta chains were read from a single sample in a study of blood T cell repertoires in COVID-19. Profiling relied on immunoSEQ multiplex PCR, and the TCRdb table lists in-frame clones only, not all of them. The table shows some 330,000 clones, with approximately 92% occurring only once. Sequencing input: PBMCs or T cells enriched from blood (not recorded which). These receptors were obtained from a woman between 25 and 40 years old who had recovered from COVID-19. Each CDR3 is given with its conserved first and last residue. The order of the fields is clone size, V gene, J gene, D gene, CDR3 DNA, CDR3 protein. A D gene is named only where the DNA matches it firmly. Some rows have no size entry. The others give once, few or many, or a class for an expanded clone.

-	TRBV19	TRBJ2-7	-	TGTGCCAGTACCCTGGACAGCCACTACGAGCAGTACTTC	CASTLDSHYEQYF
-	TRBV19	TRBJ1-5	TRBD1	TGTGCCAGTAGTATAGGCCCCAACAGGGGTTCCCAGCCCCAGCATTTT	CASSIGPNRGSQPQHF
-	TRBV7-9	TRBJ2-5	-	TGTGCCAGCAGCATGCGGGAGACCCAGTACTTC	CASSMRETQYF
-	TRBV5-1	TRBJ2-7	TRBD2	TGCGCCAGCAGCTTAACAACGGGACTAGCGGGACGCACCTACGAGCAGTACTTC	CASSLTTGLAGRTYEQYF
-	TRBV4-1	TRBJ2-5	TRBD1	TGCGCCAGCAGCCAAGATCGGGGACAGGGACAAGAGACCCAGTACTTC	CASSQDRGQGQETQYF
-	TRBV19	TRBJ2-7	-	TGTGCCAGTAGTATTCGGGGGATTCAATACGAGCAGTACTTC	CASSIRGIQYEQYF
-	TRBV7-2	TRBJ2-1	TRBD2	TGTGCCAGCAGCGCCAGACTAGCGGGGACCCTATTCAATGAGCAGTTCTTC	CASSARLAGTLFNEQFF
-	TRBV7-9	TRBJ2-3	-	TGTGCCAGCGACCAAGGGGTAGGTCCTGCAGATACGCAGTATTTT	CASDQGVGPADTQYF
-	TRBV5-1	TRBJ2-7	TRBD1	TGCGCCAGCATCGCGGACAGGGGGCGGGAGCAGTACTTC	CASIADRGREQYF
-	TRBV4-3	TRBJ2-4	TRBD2	TGCGCCAGCAGCCAAGGGTTAGCGGGGGGGAGTGCGGACATTCAGTACTTC	CASSQGLAGGSADIQYF
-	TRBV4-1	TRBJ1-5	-	TGCGCCAGCAGCCGGACAGCGAGCAATCAGCCCCAGCATTTT	CASSRTASNQPQHF
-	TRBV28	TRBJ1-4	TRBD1	TGTGCCAGCAGTTTAGGAGGACAGGGCGGAGAAAAACTGTTTTTT	CASSLGGQGGEKLFF
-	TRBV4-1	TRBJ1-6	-	TGCGCCAGCAGCCAAGCCTCCAAGGGCGGGTGGGACCTCCACTTT	CASSQASKGGWDLHF
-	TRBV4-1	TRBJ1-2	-	TGCGCCAGCAGCCAATTGGGGACATCCTATGGCTACACCTTC	CASSQLGTSYGYTF
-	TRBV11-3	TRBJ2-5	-	TGTGCCAGCAGCTTAACCCGAGGATGGGAGACCCAGTACTTC	CASSLTRGWETQYF
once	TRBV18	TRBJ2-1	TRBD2	TGTGCCAGCTCCCCACCCGGACTAGCGTACAATGAGCAGTTCTTC	CASSPPGLAYNEQFF
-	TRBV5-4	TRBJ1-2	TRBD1	TGTGCCAGCAGCTTGGGGACAGGGGGAAACTATGGCTACACCTTC	CASSLGTGGNYGYTF
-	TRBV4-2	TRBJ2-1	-	TGTGCCAGCAGCCGCTCGGGTGGGAATGAGCAGTTCTTC	CASSRSGGNEQFF
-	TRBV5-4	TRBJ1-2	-	TGTGCCAGCAGCTCAGGCCGGGGGGGTCTCTATGGCTACACCTTC	CASSSGRGGLYGYTF
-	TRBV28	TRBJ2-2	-	TGTGCCAGCAGTCAGCAGGGATTTCGGGTCACCGGGGAGCTGTTTTTT	CASSQQGFRVTGELFF
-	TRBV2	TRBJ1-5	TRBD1	TGTGCCAGCAGACAGGGGGGAAGTCAGCCCCAGCATTTT	CASRQGGSQPQHF
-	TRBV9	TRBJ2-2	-	TGTGCCAGCAGCCCCGGGGGTACCGGGGAGCTGTTTTTT	CASSPGGTGELFF
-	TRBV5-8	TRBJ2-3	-	TGTGCCAGCACCGCAGGCACAGGGTGGGCGACAGATACGCAGTATTTT	CASTAGTGWATDTQYF
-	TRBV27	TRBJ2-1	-	TGTGCCAGCAGTTTATTCAGCCCCGCAGGGCAGTTCTTC	CASSLFSPAGQFF
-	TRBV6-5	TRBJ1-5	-	TGTGCCAGCAACACAGGGAACAATCAGCCCCAGCATTTT	CASNTGNNQPQHF
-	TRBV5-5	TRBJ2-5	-	TGTGCCAGCAGCTTGGCTGCCAGGGGCGGTGAATTAGCTCAAGAGACCCAGTACTTC	CASSLAARGGELAQETQYF
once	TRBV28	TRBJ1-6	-	TGTGCCAGCAGTTTCAATACAGGTCGTTCACCCCTCCACTTT	CASSFNTGRSPLHF
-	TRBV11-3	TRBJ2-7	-	TGTGCCAGCAGCTTAGACAAAATAGTCGGTGGGCAGTACTTC	CASSLDKIVGGQYF
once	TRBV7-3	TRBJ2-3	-	TGTGCCAGCAGTCGCGGGGGCAGCACAGATACGCAGTATTTT	CASSRGGSTDTQYF
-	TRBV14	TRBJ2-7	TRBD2	TGTGCCAGCAGCCAAGGACTAGCGGGGGCCTACGAGCAGTACTTC	CASSQGLAGAYEQYF
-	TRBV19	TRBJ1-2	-	TGTGCCAGTAGCCTCACGCGGGAGTCCCTCTATGGCTACACCTTC	CASSLTRESLYGYTF
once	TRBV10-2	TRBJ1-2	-	TGCGCCAGCAGTGAGAGGCAGGGTAACTATGGCTACACCTTC	CASSERQGNYGYTF
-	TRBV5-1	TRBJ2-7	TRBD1	TGCGCCAGCAGCTTGTCTCCGGGACAGGGGGCAACGGCGCAGTACTTC	CASSLSPGQGATAQYF
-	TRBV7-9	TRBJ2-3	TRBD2	TGTGCCAGCAGCCCCTTGGGGGGAGGGGTCACAGATACGCAGTATTTT	CASSPLGGGVTDTQYF
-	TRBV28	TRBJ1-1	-	TGTGCCAGCAGTGGGGGGGGCGGAATGGGCACTGAAGCTTTCTTT	CASSGGGGMGTEAFF
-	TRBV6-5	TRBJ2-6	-	TGTGCCACCCATACAGGTTTTGGGGCCAACGTCCTGACTTTC	CATHTGFGANVLTF
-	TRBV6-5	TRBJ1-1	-	TGTGCCAGCAGTTACTTCCAGGGATCTGAAGCTTTCTTT	CASSYFQGSEAFF
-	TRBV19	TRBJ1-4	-	TGTGCCAGTAGTTACAGTTCAACTAATGAAAAACTGTTTTTT	CASSYSSTNEKLFF
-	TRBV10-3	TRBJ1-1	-	TGTGCCACGAGGGGGGGGCCCAACACTGAAGCTTTCTTT	CATRGGPNTEAFF
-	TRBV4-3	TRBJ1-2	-	TGCGCCAGCAGCCATCTACAGGGCCCCAACTATGGCTACACCTTC	CASSHLQGPNYGYTF
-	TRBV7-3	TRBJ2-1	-	TGTGCCAGCAGCTTAGGTGGAACCCCAGGAAGGTACAATGAGCAGTTCTTC	CASSLGGTPGRYNEQFF
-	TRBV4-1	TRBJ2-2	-	TGCGCCAGCCAGCGGACCGCGAACACCGGGGAGCTGTTTTTT	CASQRTANTGELFF
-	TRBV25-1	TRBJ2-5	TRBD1	TGTGCCAGCAACCAACAGGGGTACCAAGAGACCCAGTACTTC	CASNQQGYQETQYF
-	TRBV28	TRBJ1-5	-	TGTGCCAGCAGCGTTGGAGTGTTGAGCAATCAGCCCCAGCATTTT	CASSVGVLSNQPQHF
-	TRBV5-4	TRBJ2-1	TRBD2	TGTGCCAGCAGCCAAGTAGCGGGAGCAGGAAATGAGCAGTTCTTC	CASSQVAGAGNEQFF
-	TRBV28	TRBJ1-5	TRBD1	TGTGCCAGCAGTTTAGGACAGGGTAACAATCAGCCCCAGCATTTT	CASSLGQGNNQPQHF
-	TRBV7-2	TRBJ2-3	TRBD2	TGTGCCAGCAGATTGAGCGGGGGGTCAGATACGCAGTATTTT	CASRLSGGSDTQYF
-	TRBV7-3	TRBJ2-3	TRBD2	TGTGCCAGCAGTCCCACTTTGGGCGGGAGTGGGTCGCAGTATTTT	CASSPTLGGSGSQYF
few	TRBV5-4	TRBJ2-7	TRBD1	TGTGCCAGCAGACCGGGACAGGGAAATACCCACGAGCAGTACTTC	CASRPGQGNTHEQYF
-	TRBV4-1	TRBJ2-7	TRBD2	TGCGCCAGCAGCCAGTCGGGCGGGAGGATGTACGAGCAGTACTTC	CASSQSGGRMYEQYF
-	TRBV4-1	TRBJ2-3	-	TGCGCCAGCAGCGACGGAGTCGGTTTTGCAGATACGCAGTATTTT	CASSDGVGFADTQYF
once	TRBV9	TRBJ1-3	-	TGTGCCAGCAGCCCCGACAGCTCTGGAAACACCATATATTTT	CASSPDSSGNTIYF
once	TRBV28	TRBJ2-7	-	TGTGCCAGCAAGCGGGTGCCCTACGAGCAGTACTTC	CASKRVPYEQYF